The sequence of this TCR beta chain was determined in a study of cytomegalovirus exposure and HLA in healthy donors. Method: immunoSEQ multiplex PCR; TCRdb's copy keeps in-frame clones and lacks some. The repertoire holds about 160,000 clones, 85% to 90% seen once, with 2.5% to 3% in the top ten. The CDR3 spans 13 residues. CDR1 is SQVTM and CDR2 is ANQGSEA in the germline V gene. V lost 5 bases and J lost 2, with 13 bases in between. The sequenced material came from PBMCs. This receptor was identified in a man between 18 and 29 years old in good health and CMV-seronegative. The chain links TRBV29-1 to TRBJ2-7; tentative D call: TRBD2 (6 bases). The CDR3 spells CSVPGRGTYEQYF. The CDR3, as DNA: TGCAGCGTTCCCGGGCGGGGTACCTACGAGCAGTACTTC.